This T cell receptor beta chain was retrieved from a study of Tregs in tolerant kidney transplant recipients. CD4+CD25+CD127- Tregs, CD4+CD25- non-Tregs, CD4 and CD8 cells were sorted. General study findings and limits: Validation in larger populations is needed because few patients were studied. This study did not directly address biological reproducibility.

The method was immunoSEQ multiplex PCR; TCRdb's version includes in-frame clones alone and lacks a portion of them. This sample has some 100,000 clones; 85% to 95% occur once, and the top ten carry approximately 0.59%. Germline loops: CDR1 SGHRS, CDR2 YFSETQ. Unmatched junction bases numbered 2, after V lost 3 bases and J lost 1 base. CDR3 size: 14 residues. A note on this clone: Its antigen remains unknown.

The V and J genes are TRBV5-1 and TRBJ2-5; TRBD1 matches at 8 bases. Sample: CD4+ T cells from blood. This clonotype originated in a human donor in good health. The CDR3 is CASSSQGAQETQYF. In nucleotides, the CDR3 is TGCGCCAGCAGCTCGCAGGGGGCCCAAGAGACCCAGTACTTC.